A selection of T cell receptor beta chains follows, all from one sample in a study of blood T cell repertoires in COVID-19. Clones were sequenced by immunoSEQ multiplex PCR, and TCRdb holds only the in-frame ones, with some missing. This table holds 350,000 to 450,000 clones, approximately 86% found once. The specimen was peripheral blood. The receptors were sampled from a human donor in a cohort sampled during active COVID-19. Each CDR3 is given with its conserved first and last residue. D genes are given only for firm matches. Expanded clones get a size class; other rows say once, few or many, or leave the size out.

>TRBJ2-2|NA|TRBV19|NA
TGTGCCAGTAGTATTTATGTCGGGGTTGGGACCGGGGAGCTGTTTTTT
CASSIYVGVGTGELFF
>TRBJ2-7|TRBD1|TRBV5-4|NA
TGTGCCAGCAGCTCAGCGGACAGGGTATCCTACGAGCAGTACTTC
CASSSADRVSYEQYF
>TRBJ1-3|NA|TRBV6-5|NA
TGTGCCAGCCGAAGAAGCGGCTCTGGAAACACCATATATTTT
CASRRSGSGNTIYF
>TRBJ2-1|NA|TRBV30|NA
TGTGCCTGGAGAGAGATTCGGGATGAGCAGTTCTTC
CAWREIRDEQFF
>TRBJ2-7|TRBD2|TRBV9|NA
TGTGCCAGCAGCGTCGGGGCGGGAGCTTCTTACGAGCAGTACTTC
CASSVGAGASYEQYF
>TRBJ2-2|NA|TRBV5-1|NA
TGCGCCAGCAGTCACACAGGGAAAAGGCCTCCCGGGGAGCTGTTTTTT
CASSHTGKRPPGELFF
>TRBJ2-3|TRBD2|TRBV4-1|NA
TGCGCCAGCAGCCAAGCACTAGCGGGGATTTCTAGCACAGATACGCAGTATTTT
CASSQALAGISSTDTQYF
>TRBJ2-1|NA|TRBV14|NA
TGTGCCAGCAGCCAAGCGTTCCCAGATGAGCAGTTCTTC
CASSQAFPDEQFF
>TRBJ2-3|NA|TRBV24-1|NA
TGTGCCACCAGTGATTTGGAGGCAGAGTCAACAGATACGCAGTATTTT
CATSDLEAESTDTQYF
>TRBJ1-5|TRBD1|TRBV4-2|NA
TGTGCCAGCAGCCAAGGGACAGGGATTCAGCCCCAGCATTTT
CASSQGTGIQPQHF
>TRBJ2-1|NA|TRBV30|NA
TGTGCCTGGAAATATATGAGTGGGGGGTACAATGAGCAGTTCTTC
CAWKYMSGGYNEQFF
>TRBJ1-2|NA|TRBV7-2|NA
TGTGCCAGCAGCACCGGACAGAGCCGCATCCTGGGCTACACCTTC
CASSTGQSRILGYTF
>TRBJ2-7|TRBD2|TRBV6-5|NA
TGTGCCAGCCGGACTAGCGCAGGCTACGAGCAGTACTTC
CASRTSAGYEQYF
>TRBJ1-2|TRBD1|TRBV28|NA
TGTGCCACCTGGACAGGGGGACATGGCTACACCTTC
CATWTGGHGYTF
>TRBJ2-1|TRBD1|TRBV30|NA
TGTGCCTGGAGTGTAGGGGGCCTGTCCTACAATGAGCAGTTCTTC
CAWSVGGLSYNEQFF
>TRBJ1-1|TRBD1|TRBV19|NA
TGTGCCAGTATCACTAGGACAGGGAGTAACACTGAAGCTTTCTTT
CASITRTGSNTEAFF
>TRBJ2-1|TRBD2|TRBV29-1|NA
TGCAGCTTTCCAGGGGGCGGACTAGCGGGTCCTTCCTACAATGAGCAGTTCTTC
CSFPGGGLAGPSYNEQFF
>TRBJ2-5|TRBD2|TRBV5-6|NA
TGTGCCAGCAGCTGGGGTGGGACTAGCGGGTACCAAGAGACCCAGTACTTC
CASSWGGTSGYQETQYF
>TRBJ2-2|TRBD1|TRBV5-1|NA
TGCGCCAGCAGCTTAGCCGGGACAGGGTACACCGGGGAGCTGTTTTTT
CASSLAGTGYTGELFF
>TRBJ1-1|NA|TRBV7-2|NA
TGTGCCAGCAGCTTAACTGGGGGGGGTAACACTGAAGCTTTCTTT
CASSLTGGGNTEAFF
>TRBJ1-3|NA|TRBV6-1|NA
TGTGCCAGCAGTGTGCAGGGCGATCTATCTGGAAACACCATATATTTT
CASSVQGDLSGNTIYF
>TRBJ2-1|NA|TRBV5-1|NA
TGCGCCAGCGGGGGGGCGGGAGCCGACTACAATGAGCAGTTCTTC
CASGGAGADYNEQFF
>TRBJ1-2|NA|TRBV6-2/TRBV6-3|NA
TGTGCCAGCAGCCCGGGACGGGGGAATCACTATGGCTACACCTTC
CASSPGRGNHYGYTF
>TRBJ1-4|TRBD1|TRBV6-5|NA
TGTGCCAGCAGGACAGGGCTAGAAAAACTGTTTTTT
CASRTGLEKLFF
>TRBJ2-2|TRBD2|TRBV7-2|NA
TGTGCCAGCAGGGCCCCGGGACTAGCGTACACCGGGGAGCTGTTTTTT
CASRAPGLAYTGELFF
>TRBJ2-1|TRBD2|TRBV19|once
TGTGCCAGTAGTATTGGACTAGCGGGGGGGGATGAGCAGTTCTTC
CASSIGLAGGDEQFF
>TRBJ2-7|TRBD1|TRBV30|once
TGTGCCTCCAGCGTGGGACAGGGGTATAGGTCCGAGCAGTACTTC
CASSVGQGYRSEQYF
>TRBJ2-1|NA|TRBV25-1|NA
TGTGCCAGCAGCGCGGAAAAGCAGGGGCCCTCTTCCCGTGAGCAGTTCTTC
CASSAEKQGPSSREQFF
>TRBJ2-4|TRBD1|TRBV4-2|NA
TGTGCCAGCAGCCAAGCTGGTCGGGACAGGGTAAACATTCAGTACTTC
CASSQAGRDRVNIQYF
>TRBJ2-1|TRBD2|TRBV2|NA
TGTGCCAGCAGAGGACTAGCCAATGAGCAGTTCTTC
CASRGLANEQFF
>TRBJ2-2|NA|TRBV7-9|NA
TGTGCCAGCAGCTTAAAATGGGACATTAACACCGGGGAGCTGTTTTTT
CASSLKWDINTGELFF
>TRBJ2-5|NA|TRBV10-3|NA
TGTGCCATCAGTCCTAACCTAGAGACCCAGTACTTC
CAISPNLETQYF
>TRBJ1-6|NA|TRBV6-5|NA
TGTGCCAGCAGTTACGATGAAAGAGGGTCACCCCTCCACTTT
CASSYDERGSPLHF
>TRBJ1-5|NA|TRBV30|NA
TGTGCCTGGAGTGGGGGGGAAGGAAATCAGCCCCAGCATTTT
CAWSGGEGNQPQHF
>TRBJ1-5|NA|TRBV19|once
TGTGCCAGTGGCCCAAATCAGCCCCAGCATTTT
CASGPNQPQHF
>TRBJ2-5|TRBD2|TRBV5-6|few
TGTGCCAGCAGCGCAAAAGTTAGCGGGATTGGGGAGACCCAGTACTTC
CASSAKVSGIGETQYF
>TRBJ1-5|NA|TRBV7-3|once
TGTGCCAGCAGCTGCGAAACCCTCGGAGGGCCGATGTATAGCAATCAGCCCCAGCATTTT
CASSCETLGGPMYSNQPQHF
>TRBJ1-2|TRBD1|TRBV5-5|NA
TGTGCCAGCAGCGGCGGAACAGGGGCCTATGGCTACACCTTC
CASSGGTGAYGYTF
>TRBJ1-4|NA|TRBV11-1|NA
TGTGCCAGCAGCTTGGGGAGGAATGAAAAACTGTTTTTT
CASSLGRNEKLFF
>TRBJ2-2|NA|TRBV5-1|NA
TGCGCCAGCAGCTCTCCCGGGGAGCTGTTTTTT
CASSSPGELFF
>TRBJ1-4|NA|TRBV5-1|NA
TGCGCCAGCAGCTTGGGACAGACTAATGAAAAACTGTTTTTT
CASSLGQTNEKLFF
>TRBJ2-1|TRBD2|TRBV6-5|NA
TGTGCCAGCAGTTACTCCAGCGGGGTAGCCGACAATGAGCAGTTCTTC
CASSYSSGVADNEQFF
>TRBJ1-1|TRBD1|TRBV28|NA
TGTGCCAGCAGTTCTGGGGGACAGACCCACACTGAAGCTTTCTTT
CASSSGGQTHTEAFF
>TRBJ2-1|TRBD2|TRBV3-1/TRBV3-2|NA
TGTGCCAGCAGCTACGGGGGACTAGCGGGAGGGATCTACAATGAGCAGTTCTTC
CASSYGGLAGGIYNEQFF
>TRBJ2-7|TRBD2|TRBV5-1|NA
TGCGCCAGCAGCTGGGGACTAGCGGGGGACTCCTACGAGCAGTACTTC
CASSWGLAGDSYEQYF
>TRBJ2-5|NA|TRBV5-4|NA
TGTGCCAGCAGCTTTACTCAGGGGCAAGAGACCCAGTACTTC
CASSFTQGQETQYF
>TRBJ2-3|NA|TRBV27|NA
TGTGCCAGCAGTCTCAGACTACCGGGTGATACGCAGTATTTT
CASSLRLPGDTQYF